Listed here are 18 T cell receptor beta chains from one sample, sequenced in a study of T cells in women clearing cervical HPV infection. Generated by immunoSEQ multiplex PCR, the TCRdb table keeps only in-frame clones and is missing some. The sample's table shows about 48,000 clones. Sequenced input: blood buffy coat. These receptors were obtained from a woman between 18 and 70 years old with a cervical HPV16 infection that either progressed to CIN3+ or cleared (not recorded which).

Comment on this clone: The read is 3 residues too short to cover the CDR3 end, so that end is filled in from the germline J gene. This chain joins TRBV29-1 and TRBJ1-4; 8 nucleotides agree with TRBD1. Unmatched junction bases numbered 4, after V lost 7 bases and J lost 3 bases. The germline gives CDR1 SQVTM, CDR2 ANQGSEA. CDR3 length: 13 residues. CDR3 loop: CSAQGAANEKLFF. The part of the CDR3 DNA that was read is TGCAGCGCCCAGGGGGCGGCTAATGAAAAA. Together with reference TRBV29-1 and TRBJ1-4, the CDR3 gives the full variable domain: SAVISQKPSRDICQRGTSLTIQCQVDSQVTMMFWYRQQPGQSLTLIATANQGSEATYESGFVIDKFPISRPNLTFSTLTVSNMSPEDSSIYLCSAQGAANEKLFFGSGTQLSVL.

Points on this clone: Sequencing ends 3 residues short of the CDR3 end; the germline J gene provides the rest. This chain uses TRBV2 with TRBJ2-1; TRBD2 matches 7 bases. CDR1 SNHLY and CDR2 FYNNEI come from the germline V gene. This CDR3 comprises 18 residues. Trimming cost V 7 bases and J 0 bases; bases outside gene matches: 15. The CDR3 sequence is CASISLAELASSYNEQFF. The CDR3 DNA, read in part, is TGTGCCAGCATAAGTCTAGCGGAACTTGCGAGCTCCTACAATGAG.

About this clone: The read gets to within 3 residues of the CDR3 end, and the germline J gene fills in the rest. The chain is built from TRBV2 and TRBJ2-1, with TRBD1 as a possible D gene (5 bases). Germline CDR1 SNHLY, CDR2 FYNNEI. The CDR3 consists of 13 residues. V was cut by 6 bases and J by 6 bases, with 12 bases left in between. The CDR3 region is CASSDGQGNEQFF. CDR3 DNA, as far as it was read: TGTGCCAGCAGCGACGGCCAGGGCAATGAG.

Incomplete CDR3 DNA: TGTGCCAGCAGTTCCTCAAGGGGGGCAGGGGGCGCGAGTTCACCC. Amino acid sequence: CASSSSRGAGGASSP. The complete CDR3 reads CASSSSRGAGGASSPLHF. The rearrangement uses TRBV28 and TRBJ1-6, with 8 bases that match TRBD1. The read ends 3 residues early relative to the CDR3; the germline J gene fills the gap. This CDR3 spans 18 amino acids. Germline V gene lookup returns CDR1 MDHEN and CDR2 SYDVKM. Trimming cost V 4 bases and J 9 bases; bases outside gene matches: 17.

Note on this clone: The read stops 3 residues short of the end of the CDR3; the missing end is completed from the germline J gene. The chain recombines TRBV6-2 or TRBV6-3 with TRBJ2-6; no clear D gene. Between the trimmed V and J ends, which lost 2 bases and 2 bases, there was a span of 4 bases. Germline V CDR1 and CDR2: MNHEY, SVGEGT. This CDR3 has 14 amino acids. CDR3 DNA, as far as it was read: TGTGCCAGCAGTTACAGGGCTGGGGCCAACGTC. It translates to CASSYRAGANV. The complete CDR3 protein is CASSYRAGANVLTF.

About this clone: The CDR3 end lies 3 residues beyond the end of the read and is filled in from the germline J gene. The chain uses TRBV7-2 and TRBJ2-3; 8 positions agree with TRBD2. Germline V CDR1 and CDR2: SGHTA, FQGNSA. Trimming took 4 bases from V and 1 from J; bases not matched to a gene: 4. The CDR3 runs to 15 residues. CDR3 sequence reads: CASSSLAGGTDTQYF. The DNA read from the CDR3 is TGTGCCAGCAGCTCGCTAGCGGGCGGCACAGATACG.

The CDR3 loop reads CASSLGSDSNQPQHF. Partial CDR3 DNA: TGTGCCAGCAGCTTAGGTTCAGATAGCAATCAGCCC. The chain recombines TRBV11-2 with TRBJ1-5; D is unclear. The read ends 3 residues early relative to the CDR3; the germline J gene fills the gap. V lost 1 base, J lost 0 bases, and 7 bases lay in between. CDR3 length: 15 amino acids. From germline, CDR1 is SGHAT and CDR2 FQNNGV.

Concerning this clone: The CDR3 end lies 3 residues beyond the end of the read and is filled in from the germline J gene. The chain is built from TRBV18 and TRBJ1-1; 8 nucleotides align to TRBD1. V shed 4 bases, J shed 4 bases, and the junction held 8 bases outside the gene matches. The germline V gene has CDR1 KGHSH and CDR2 LQKENI. The CDR3 is made up of 15 amino acids. CDR3 region: CASSLGQGASTEAFF. CDR3 bases read: TGTGCCAGCTCACTGGGGCAGGGGGCGAGCACTGAA.

Regarding this clone: Coverage ceases 3 residues before the CDR3 finishes, and the germline J gene fills in the end. This chain uses TRBV7-7 with TRBJ2-1; unclear D gene. CDR1 and CDR2 (germline): SSHAT, FNYEAQ (reference sequence). The CDR3 sequence is 16 residues long. V was shortened by 1 base and J by 4 bases, with 14 bases between the two germline ends. CDR3 sequence reads: CASSLEGRRPYNEQFF. CDR3 bases read: TGTGCCAGCAGCTTAGAAGGCAGGCGACCGTACAATGAG.

About this clone: The CDR3 goes on 3 residues after the read ends, and that part is filled in from the germline J gene. This chain connects TRBV23-1 to TRBJ2-7; 12 positions agree with TRBD2. TRBV23-1 is noted as an ORF with a role that remains uncertain. The V segment lost 3 bases and the J segment 6 bases; nucleotides outside the gene matches: 9. This CDR3 is built from 16 residues. CDR3 loop: CASSHSSSGRASEQYF. CDR3 DNA, as far as it was read: TGCGCCAGCAGTCACTCGTCTAGCGGGAGGGCCAGCGAG.

To note about this clone: With the read ending 3 residues before the CDR3 end, the germline J gene is used to fill in that end. The chain has TRBV7-6 and TRBJ2-1; possibly TRBD1 for D (6 bases). Germline CDR1 reads SGHVS; CDR2 reads FNYEAQ. The CDR3 has 16 amino acids. V was clipped by 4 bases and J by 5 bases, with 18 bases between them. The CDR3 spells CASSSPIRDIDNEQFF. CDR3 bases read: TGTGCCAGCAGCTCGCCCATCCGGGACATCGACAATGAG. Filled out from reference TRBV7-6 and TRBJ2-1, the complete variable domain reads GAGVSQSPRYKVTKRGQDVALRCDPISGHVSLYWYRQALGQGPEFLTYFNYEAQQDKSGLPNDRFSAERPEGSISTLTIQRTEQRDSAMYRCASSSPIRDIDNEQFFGPGTRLTVL.

Note on this clone: The read gets to within 3 residues of the CDR3 end, and the germline J gene fills in the rest. The V call is TRBV30, the J call TRBJ1-4; maybe TRBD1 (5 bases). Germline values: CDR1 GTSNPN, CDR2 SVGIG (reference sequence). CDR3 size: 14 residues. With 2 bases removed from V and 6 bases from J, the gap between germline ends came to 13 bases. Partial CDR3 DNA: TGTGCCTGGAGTAAGGGGATTTTAGATGAAAAA. Translated, it gives CAWSKGILDEK. The full CDR3 protein is CAWSKGILDEKLFF.

The CDR3 sequence: CAWSVIHRNSGNTIYF. The covered CDR3 bases are TGTGCCTGGAGTGTTATTCACAGAAACTCTGGAAACACC. The chain recombines TRBV30 with TRBJ1-3; no definite D call. From the germline J gene comes the end of the CDR3, since the read stops 3 residues before it. CDR3 length: 16 residues. The germline CDR1 and CDR2 sequences are GTSNPN and SVGIG (reference sequence). V was pared by 0 bases and J by 0 bases, with 12 bases between.

Regarding this clone: The CDR3 end lies 3 residues beyond the end of the read and is filled in from the germline J gene. The rearrangement links TRBV4-1 to TRBJ2-4, with D possibly matching TRBD1 (6 bases). The germline CDR1 and CDR2 sequences are MGHRA and YSYEKL. Trimming shortened V by 2 bases and J by 8 bases, and 16 bases separated the two germline ends. The CDR3 sequence is 15 residues long. The covered CDR3 bases are TGCGCCAGCAGCCAACTTTTAAGGGGGACGGACATT. Translation gives CASSQLLRGTDI. The CDR3 as a whole reads CASSQLLRGTDIQYF.

As to this clone: The DNA ends 3 residues before the CDR3 does, and the rest of the CDR3 is filled in from the germline J gene. V gene TRBV30 combines with J gene TRBJ2-2; possible D gene TRBD1, 6 bases. Trimming left V 3 bases short and J 6 bases short, with 11 bases between. Per germline, CDR1 GTSNPN and CDR2 SVGIG (reference sequence). The CDR3 sequence is 13 residues long. The chain's CDR3 is CAWRAQGSGELFF. The sequenced CDR3 bases are TGTGCCTGGAGAGCACAGGGTTCCGGGGAG.

Notes on this clone: Coverage ceases 3 residues before the CDR3 finishes, and the germline J gene fills in the end. The chain couples TRBV20-1 to TRBJ2-4, with a tentative D call TRBD1 (5 bases). In germline, CDR1 is DFQATT, CDR2 SNEGSKA (reference sequence). The germline V and J ends were trimmed by 7 bases and 0 bases, with 13 bases remaining between them. The CDR3 covers 14 residues. CDR3 DNA (partial): TGCAGTGTTAAGACAGTTCTAGCCAAAAACATT. It is translated as CSVKTVLAKNI. The entire CDR3 reads CSVKTVLAKNIQYF.

With respect to this clone: Read coverage stops 3 residues before the CDR3 terminus; the germline J gene supplies the remainder. The genes are TRBV6-1 and TRBJ2-7, with 8 positions matching TRBD2. From germline, CDR1 is MNHNS and CDR2 SASEGT. J gave up 3 bases and V 2 bases, and 6 bases lay outside the gene matches. The CDR3 extends over 15 amino acids. The CDR3 sequence is CASSERAGGLYEQYF. CDR3 DNA, as far as it was read: TGTGCCAGCAGTGAACGCGCGGGAGGTCTCTACGAG.

The covered CDR3 bases are TGCGCCAGCAGCTTTTCCGGGACTAGTCTATACGAG. The encoded protein is CASSFSGTSLYE. The CDR3, in full, reads CASSFSGTSLYEQYF. This chain connects TRBV5-1 to TRBJ2-7, with 8 bases identical to TRBD2. The CDR3 end is not reached by the read, which stops 3 residues before it; the germline J gene fills it in. Germline V gene sequence: CDR1 SGHRS, CDR2 YFSETQ. The V and J ends lost 2 bases and 4 bases, in that order; junction bases with no gene match: 8. This CDR3 has 15 amino acids.